This T cell receptor (beta chain) was retrieved from a study of T cell responses to AZD1222 COVID-19 vaccine. Study-level information: Second doses that came at about 4 or about 12 weeks were put together. General study points: Compared with day 0, the breadth and depth of the Spike-specific TCR repertoire rose significantly after two doses of AZD1222. In a largely white British group with more females than males, clonal diversity was possibly underestimated.

Notes on this clone: The antigen is not known.

Germline CDR1 reads SGHRS; CDR2 reads YFSETQ. V was clipped by 4 bases and J by 0 bases, with 16 bases between them. This CDR3 spans 16 amino acids. Libraries were prepared by immunoSEQ multiplex PCR; TCRdb keeps only in-frame clonotypes and omits some of them. This sample has fewer than 150,000 clones, with 90% found just once. The sequences come from peripheral blood, collected on day 0 of AZD1222 vaccination. The chain carries TRBV5-1 and TRBJ1-1, with D maybe TRBD1 (6 bases). This receptor was taken from an adult in good health. CDR3 loop: CASSRVTGPLNTEAFF. The CDR3 coding sequence is TGCGCCAGCAGCCGGGTAACAGGGCCACTGAACACTGAAGCTTTCTTT. The variable domain in full, with the rest retrieved from reference TRBV5-1 and TRBJ1-1, is KAGVTQTPRYLIKTRGQQVTLSCSPISGHRSVSWYQQTPGQGLQFLFEYFSETQRNKGNFPGRFSGRQFSNSRSEMNVSTLELGDSALYLCASSRVTGPLNTEAFFGQGTRLTVV.